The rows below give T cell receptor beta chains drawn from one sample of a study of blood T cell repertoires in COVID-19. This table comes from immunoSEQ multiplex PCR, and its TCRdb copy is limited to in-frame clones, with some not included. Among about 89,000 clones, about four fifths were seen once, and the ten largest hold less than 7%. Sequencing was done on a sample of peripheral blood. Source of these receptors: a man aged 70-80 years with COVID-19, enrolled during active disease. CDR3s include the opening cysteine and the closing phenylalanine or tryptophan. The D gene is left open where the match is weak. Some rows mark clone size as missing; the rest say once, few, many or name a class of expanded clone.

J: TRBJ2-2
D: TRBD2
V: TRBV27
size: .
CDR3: CASSQGLAGVGGTGELFF
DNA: TGTGCCAGCAGTCAAGGACTAGCGGGAGTAGGGGGCACCGGGGAGCTGTTTTTT

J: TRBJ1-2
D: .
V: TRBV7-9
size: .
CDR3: CASSLSEGLYGYTF
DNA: TGTGCCAGCAGCTTATCGGAGGGGCTCTATGGCTACACCTTC

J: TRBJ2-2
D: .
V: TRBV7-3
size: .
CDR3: CASSLTQTGELFF
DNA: TGTGCCAGCAGCTTAACACAAACCGGGGAGCTGTTTTTT

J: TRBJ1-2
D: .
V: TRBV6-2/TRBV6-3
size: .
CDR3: CASSYSQTGGYGYTF
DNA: TGTGCCAGCAGTTACTCCCAGACGGGAGGGTATGGCTACACCTTC

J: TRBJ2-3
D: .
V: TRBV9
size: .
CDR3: CASSRTGDTQYF
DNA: TGTGCCAGCAGCCGGACGGGGGATACGCAGTATTTT

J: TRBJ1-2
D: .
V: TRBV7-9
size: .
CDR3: CASSPGTYYGYTF
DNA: TGTGCCAGCTCCCCAGGTACCTACTATGGCTACACCTTC

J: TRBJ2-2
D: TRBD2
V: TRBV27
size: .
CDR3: CASTLAGGNWELFF
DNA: TGTGCCAGCACTTTAGCGGGGGGGAACTGGGAGCTGTTTTTT

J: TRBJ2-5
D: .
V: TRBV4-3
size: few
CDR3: CASSQATGPGGLTQYF
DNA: TGCGCCAGCAGCCAAGCAACAGGACCTGGAGGGTTGACCCAGTACTTC

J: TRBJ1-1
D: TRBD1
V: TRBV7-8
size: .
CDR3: CASSVDRAYLNTEAFF
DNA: TGTGCCAGCAGCGTCGACAGGGCCTACCTGAACACTGAAGCTTTCTTT

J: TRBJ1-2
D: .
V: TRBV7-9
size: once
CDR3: CASSLAGGTLEDGYTF
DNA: TGTGCCAGCAGCTTAGCCGGCGGTACCCTGGAGGATGGCTACACCTTC

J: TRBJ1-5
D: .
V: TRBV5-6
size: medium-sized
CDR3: CASTLRGAGQPQHF
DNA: TGTGCCAGCACCCTGCGGGGGGCAGGACAGCCCCAGCATTTT

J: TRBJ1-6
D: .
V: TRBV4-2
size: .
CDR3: CASSLRTVQPLNSPLHF
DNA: TGTGCCAGCAGCCTAAGGACAGTCCAACCACTTAATTCACCCCTCCACTTT

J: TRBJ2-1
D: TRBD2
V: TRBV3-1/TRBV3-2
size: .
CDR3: CASSQGGGSYNEQFF
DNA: TGTGCCAGCAGCCAAGGGGGAGGGTCCTACAATGAGCAGTTCTTC

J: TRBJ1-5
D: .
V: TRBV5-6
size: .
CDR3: CASSLGGYQPQHF
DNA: TGTGCCAGCAGCTTGGGCGGATATCAGCCCCAGCATTTT

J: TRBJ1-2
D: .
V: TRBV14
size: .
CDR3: CASSQGAQGFNYGYTF
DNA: TGTGCCAGCAGCCAAGGGGCCCAGGGATTTAACTATGGCTACACCTTC

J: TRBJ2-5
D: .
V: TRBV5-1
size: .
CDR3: CASSFGSTRLETQYF
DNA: TGCGCCAGCAGCTTTGGGTCGACTAGATTAGAGACCCAGTACTTC

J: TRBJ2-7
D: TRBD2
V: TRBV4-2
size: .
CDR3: CASSQDLAGDYEQYF
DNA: TGTGCCAGCAGCCAAGACCTAGCGGGTGACTACGAGCAGTACTTC

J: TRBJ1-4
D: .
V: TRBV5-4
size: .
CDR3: CASSPGQTNEKLFF
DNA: TGTGCCAGCAGCCCCGGACAGACTAATGAAAAACTGTTTTTT

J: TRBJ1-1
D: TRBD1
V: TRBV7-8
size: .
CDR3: CASSVRISGGTEAFF
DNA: TGTGCCAGCAGCGTACGAATATCAGGGGGCACTGAAGCTTTCTTT

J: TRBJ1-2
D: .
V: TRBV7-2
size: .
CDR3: CASSVDRHGYTF
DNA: TGTGCCAGCAGCGTGGACAGACATGGCTACACCTTC

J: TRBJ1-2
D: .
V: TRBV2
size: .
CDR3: CASSVRGDGYTF
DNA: TGTGCCAGCAGTGTTCGGGGGGATGGCTACACCTTC

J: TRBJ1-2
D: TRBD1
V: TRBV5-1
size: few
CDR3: CASSLGTGKNYGYTF
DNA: TGCGCCAGCAGCTTGGGGACAGGGAAAAACTATGGCTACACCTTC

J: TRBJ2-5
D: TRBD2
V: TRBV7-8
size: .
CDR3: CASSLRGSGDRETQYF
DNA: TGTGCCAGCAGCCTTCGGGGGAGCGGGGACCGGGAGACCCAGTACTTC

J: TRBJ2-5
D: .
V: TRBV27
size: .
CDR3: CASSPNGVAGGQETQYF
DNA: TGTGCCAGCAGTCCGAACGGGGTAGCCGGAGGCCAAGAGACCCAGTACTTC

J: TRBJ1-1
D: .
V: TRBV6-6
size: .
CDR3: CASSKTQGSNTEAFF
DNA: TGTGCCAGCAGTAAAACACAGGGAAGTAACACTGAAGCTTTCTTT

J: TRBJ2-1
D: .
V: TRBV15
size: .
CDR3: CATSMGGSHNEQFF
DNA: TGTGCCACCAGCATGGGGGGTAGCCACAATGAGCAGTTCTTC

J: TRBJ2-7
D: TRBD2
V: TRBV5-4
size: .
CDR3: CASSPAVRTSGVYEQYF
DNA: TGTGCCAGCAGCCCGGCGGTACGGACTAGCGGGGTCTACGAGCAGTACTTC

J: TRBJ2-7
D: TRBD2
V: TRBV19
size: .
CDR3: CASSTSWGGAYEQYF
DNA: TGTGCCAGTAGTACCTCGTGGGGGGGGGCCTACGAGCAGTACTTC

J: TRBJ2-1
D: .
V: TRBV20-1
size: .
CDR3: CSASTNEQFF
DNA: TGCAGTGCTAGTACAAATGAGCAGTTCTTC

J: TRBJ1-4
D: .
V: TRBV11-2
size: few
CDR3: CASSRRPGGRTNEKLFF
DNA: TGTGCCAGCAGCCGTAGGCCGGGGGGCAGGACTAATGAAAAACTGTTTTTT

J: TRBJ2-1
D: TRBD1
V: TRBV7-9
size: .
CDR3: CASSLGDRGKFF
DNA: TGTGCCAGCAGCTTAGGGGACAGGGGGAAGTTCTTC

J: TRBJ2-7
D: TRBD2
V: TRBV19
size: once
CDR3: CASSTGTSGSGEQYF
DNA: TGTGCCAGTAGCACCGGGACTAGCGGGAGTGGTGAGCAGTACTTC

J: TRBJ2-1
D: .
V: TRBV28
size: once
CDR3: CASSFWSEQFF
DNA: TGTGCCAGCAGTTTCTGGAGTGAGCAGTTCTTC

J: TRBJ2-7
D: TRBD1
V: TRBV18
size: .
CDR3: CASSPGQSSYEQYF
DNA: TGTGCCAGCTCACCGGGACAGTCCTCCTACGAGCAGTACTTC

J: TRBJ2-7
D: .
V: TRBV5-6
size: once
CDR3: CASSLGRDYEQYF
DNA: TGTGCCAGCAGCTTAGGCAGGGACTACGAGCAGTACTTC

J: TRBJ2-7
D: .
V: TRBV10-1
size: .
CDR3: CAKGGAYEQYF
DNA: TGCGCAAAGGGCGGGGCCTACGAGCAGTACTTC

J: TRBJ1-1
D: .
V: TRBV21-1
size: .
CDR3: CASSNERSDRVSEAFF
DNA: TGTGCCAGCAGCAACGAACGTTCAGACAGGGTGTCTGAAGCTTTCTTT

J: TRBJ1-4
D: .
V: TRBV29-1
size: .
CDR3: CSGLRPSGGREKLFF
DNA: TGCAGCGGACTGAGGCCCAGCGGGGGACGAGAAAAACTGTTTTTT

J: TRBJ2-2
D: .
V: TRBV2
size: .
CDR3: CASNRVETGELFF
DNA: TGTGCCAGCAACAGGGTGGAAACCGGGGAGCTGTTTTTT

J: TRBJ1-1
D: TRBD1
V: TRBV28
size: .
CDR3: CASSSGTVVAEAFF
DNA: TGTGCCAGCAGCTCCGGGACAGTCGTCGCTGAAGCTTTCTTT

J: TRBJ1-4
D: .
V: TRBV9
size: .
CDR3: CASSVARGGYNEKLFF
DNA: TGTGCCAGCAGCGTAGCCCGCGGTGGCTATAATGAAAAACTGTTTTTT

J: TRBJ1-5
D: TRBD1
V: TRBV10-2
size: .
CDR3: CASSEGTGGQPQHF
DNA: TGCGCCAGCAGTGAAGGGACAGGGGGACAGCCCCAGCATTTT